The clone carrying this T cell receptor (beta chain) was found once. This sample was taken from a study of blood T cell repertoires in COVID-19. The assay was immunoSEQ multiplex PCR, and TCRdb's table has in-frame clones only and misses some. The repertoire holds roughly 150,000 clones, with about 85% as singletons. CDR1 ENHRY and CDR2 SYGVKD come from the germline V gene. This CDR3 region has 15 residues. The V gene lost 6 bases and the J gene lost 1 base, with 15 bases spanning the gap. The sequence derives from an elderly woman with COVID-19, enrolled during active disease. The sequencing sample was made of peripheral blood. The chain carries TRBV10-3 and TRBJ2-5, with D perhaps matching TRBD1 (5 bases). This CDR3 is CAIRSAGSIQETQYF. In DNA, the CDR3 is TGTGCCATCAGATCCGCAGGGTCTATCCAAGAGACCCAGTACTTC.